This T cell receptor beta chain was captured by sequencing in a study of CD8 T cells in Susac syndrome. A quantity of about 0.5 to 1 ug RNA underwent reverse transcription using random hexamers. TCRdb reprocessed the immunoSEQ multiplex PCR reads via MiXCR and lists one record per CDR3 protein. The sample lists fewer than 350,000 distinct CDR3 sequences, around 92% seen once, with about 0.063% in the top ten. V lost 1 base and J 10 bases, leaving 10 bases between the germline ends. Per the germline V gene, CDR1 is GTSNPN and CDR2 is SVGIG (reference sequence). This CDR3 is built from 11 residues. The specimen was CD4+ T cells from PBMCs. The receptor's source is a human donor with multiple sclerosis. J is TRBJ1-1 and V is TRBV30, with D unresolved. The CDR3 region has the DNA TGTGCCTGGAGTGGGGTGAGGGTAGCTTTCTTT. As protein: CAWSGVRVAFF.